Following are 2 T cell receptor delta chains from one sample sequenced in a study of gamma delta lymphoproliferative disorders and STAT genes. TCRdb reprocessed the multiplex PCR reads using CATT. There are a few thousand delta-chain clones in the sample; approximately 1.5% occur only once, and approximately 48% lies in the top ten. The receptor sequences were amplified from genomic DNA of peripheral blood mononuclear cells. The specimen sequenced was blood. These receptors originate from a human donor in good health.

Only a few counts were recorded for this clone. A far larger clone differs by one base, so this is likely a read error. The rearrangement links TRDV1 to TRDJ1, with 12 bases that match TRDD3. V lost 2 bases and J lost 1; bases outside the gene matches: 23. CDR1 and CDR2 (germline): TSWWSYY, QGS. The CDR3 totals 23 residues. The CDR3 sequence: CALGEASFLIYLELGDTTDKLIF. Here the CDR3 DNA reads TGTGCTCTTGGGGAAGCCAGCTTCCTAATATACCTTGAACTGGGGGATACCACCGATAAACTCATCTTT.

This clone showed up just a few times. The likely explanation is a read error, given a far larger clone one base away. The sample has other DNA sequences that encode this CDR3 too. The rearrangement links TRDV1 to TRDJ1, with D possibly TRDD2 on 8 matching bases. V lost 0 bases and J 1 base, leaving 36 bases between the germline ends. Germline values: CDR1 TSWWSYY, CDR2 QGS. CDR3 length equals 24 residues. The chain's CDR3 is CALGELQAFLEGLGWGGPTDKLIF. For the CDR3, the DNA is TGTGCTCTTGGGGAACTTCAAGCCTTCCTAGAGGGCCTGGGCTGGGGGGGACCCACCGATAAACTCATCTTT.